The clone carrying this T cell receptor beta chain is medium-sized by share. The antigen remains unidentified. This entry comes from a study of type 1 regulatory T cells. Turning to the study itself: This in vitro CD4 product, T-allo10, is enriched for Tr1 cells and alloantigen-specific. Overall study findings and caveats: Compared with non-type 1 regulatory T cells, type 1 regulatory T cells showed a more restricted TCR repertoire.

A single record per CDR3 protein comes from TCRdb applying MiXCR to the reads. The table lists more than 60,000 distinct CDR3 sequences, 45% to 50% of them singletons. CDR3 length: 14 residues. In germline, CDR1 is DFQATT, CDR2 SNEGSKA (reference sequence). The V gene end was trimmed by 5 bases and the J gene end by 4 bases; junction bases not matched to a gene: 9. Sequencing was done on a sample of cultured non-Tr1 T cells, either the whole culture or a sorted T cell fraction (not recorded which). This receptor was identified in a human donor in good health. The V gene is TRBV20-1, the J gene TRBJ1-2, with 8 bases fitting TRBD1. This CDR3 reads CSAGGQGQPYGYTF. CDR3 bases: TGCAGTGCTGGCGGACAGGGACAGCCCTATGGCTACACCTTC.